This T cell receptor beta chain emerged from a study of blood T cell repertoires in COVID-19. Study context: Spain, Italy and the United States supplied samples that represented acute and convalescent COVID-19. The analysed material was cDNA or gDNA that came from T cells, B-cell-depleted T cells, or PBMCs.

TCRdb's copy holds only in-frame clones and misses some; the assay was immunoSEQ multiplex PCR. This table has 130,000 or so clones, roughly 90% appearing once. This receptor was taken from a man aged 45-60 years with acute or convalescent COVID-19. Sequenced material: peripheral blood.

Here the CDR3 reads CASSPDYSYEQYF. Here the CDR3 DNA reads TGTGCCAGCAGCCCCGACTACTCCTACGAGCAGTACTTC. The J gene is TRBJ2-7, the V gene TRBV28, with a weak D call TRBD2 (5 bases). From germline, CDR1 is MDHEN and CDR2 SYDVKM. This CDR3 is built from 13 residues. Trimming cost V 6 bases and J 0 bases, with 9 bases left between them.